This T cell receptor beta chain was found in a study of blood T cells in healthy people across ages. To note about this clonotype: What it binds is not known.

Whole-study results and caveats: A roughly linear age-dependent decrease characterized TCR beta diversity per million T cells.

A second PCR, run for about 6 to 11 cycles, used a sample-barcoded 5' primer plus a J-beta primer mix. Each of the cDNA molecules was tagged by a template-switch adaptor with 12 random nucleotides. MiXCR, applied by TCRdb to the 5' RACE reads, yields one record per CDR3 protein. Of approximately 2,000,000 distinct CDR3 sequences in the sample, roughly two fifths were seen once. V was trimmed by 5 bases and J by 8 bases, leaving 15 bases between them. CDR3 length equals 13 residues. Germline CDR1 and CDR2: SEHNR and FQNEAQ (reference sequence). Isolation of PBMCs gave at least 7 million cells per sample.

The specimen sequenced was blood. This receptor was obtained from a human donor in good health. V usage is TRBV7-9 and J usage is TRBJ1-1; D unclear. CDR3 nucleotides: TGTGCCAGCAGCCCCAGACGAGGCTGGGAAGCTTTCTTT. Its translation: CASSPRRGWEAFF.